The T cell receptor beta chain described here comes from a study of CD8 T cells in ankylosing spondylitis. Overall study results and limits: Characteristic of ankylosing spondylitis blood, it appeared, was a TCR beta motif comprising about eight highly homologous variants.

This clonotype was seen only a few times. Its antigen is not known. The V end was cut by 0 bases, the J end by 3 bases, with 11 bases between. In germline, CDR1 is MNHEY, CDR2 SVGAGI. The CDR3 is 16 residues long. Quantitative 5'-RACE was performed with molecular barcodes, and it yielded the TCR beta libraries. One entry per CDR3 protein results from TCRdb running MiXCR on the 5' RACE reads. The sample yields hundreds of thousands of distinct CDR3 sequences, 7.5% to 9.5% seen once. The material sequenced was blood, either unsorted or a sorted T cell fraction (not recorded which). The sequence was collected from a female donor with ankylosing spondylitis or in good health (not recorded which). The rearrangement links TRBV6-5 to TRBJ2-2; D is uncertain. The CDR3 loop reads CASSYSSGVHTGELFF. In DNA, the CDR3 is TGTGCCAGCAGTTACTCGTCTGGGGTCCACACCGGGGAGCTGTTTTTT.